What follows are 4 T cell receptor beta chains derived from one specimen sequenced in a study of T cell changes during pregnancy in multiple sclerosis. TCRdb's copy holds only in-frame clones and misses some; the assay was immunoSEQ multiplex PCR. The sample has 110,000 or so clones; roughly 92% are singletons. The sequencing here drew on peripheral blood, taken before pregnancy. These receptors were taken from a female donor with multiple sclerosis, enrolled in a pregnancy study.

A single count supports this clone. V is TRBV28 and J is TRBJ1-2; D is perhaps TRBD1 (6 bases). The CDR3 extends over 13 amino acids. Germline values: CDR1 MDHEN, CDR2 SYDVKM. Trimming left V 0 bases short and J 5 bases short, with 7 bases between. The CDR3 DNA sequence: TGTGCCAGCAGTTTATGGCAGGGGTATGGCTACACCTTC. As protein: CASSLWQGYGYTF.

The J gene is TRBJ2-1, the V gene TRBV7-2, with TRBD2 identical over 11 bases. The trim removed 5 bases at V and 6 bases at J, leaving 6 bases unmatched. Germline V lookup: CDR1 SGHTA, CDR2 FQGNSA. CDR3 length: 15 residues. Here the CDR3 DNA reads TGTGCCAGCAGCCTCACTAGCGGGAGTTCCAATGAGCAGTTCTTC. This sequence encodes CASSLTSGSSNEQFF.

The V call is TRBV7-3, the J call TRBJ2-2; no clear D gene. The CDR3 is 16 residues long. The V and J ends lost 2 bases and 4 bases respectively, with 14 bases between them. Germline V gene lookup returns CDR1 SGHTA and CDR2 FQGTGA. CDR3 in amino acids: CASSLDGGERTGELFF. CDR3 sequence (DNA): TGTGCCAGCAGCTTAGACGGTGGCGAGCGCACCGGGGAGCTGTTTTTT. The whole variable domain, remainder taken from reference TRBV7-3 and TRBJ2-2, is GAGVSQTPSNKVTEKGKYVELRCDPISGHTALYWYRQSLGQGPEFLIYFQGTGAADDSGLPNDRFFAVRPEGSVSTLKIQRTERGDSAVYLCASSLDGGERTGELFFGEGSRLTVL.

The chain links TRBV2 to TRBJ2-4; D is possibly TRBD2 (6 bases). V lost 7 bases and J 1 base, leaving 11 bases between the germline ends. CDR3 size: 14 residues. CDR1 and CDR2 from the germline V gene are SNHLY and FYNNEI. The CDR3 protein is CASNGGSAKNIQYF. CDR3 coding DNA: TGTGCCAGCAATGGGGGGTCGGCCAAAAACATTCAGTACTTC.